These 6 T cell receptor beta chains share one sample of origin, sequenced in a study of blood T cell repertoires in COVID-19. TCRdb keeps only in-frame clones here, not all; method: immunoSEQ multiplex PCR. The sample includes approximately 100,000 clones, about 90% of them seen just once. The sample comprised peripheral blood. The receptors stem from a human donor in a cohort sampled during active COVID-19.

The gene calls are TRBV27 and TRBJ2-7; D may be TRBD1 (5 bases). This CDR3 is built from 14 residues. Germline CDR1 and CDR2: MNHEY and SMNVEV (reference sequence). The V gene lost 3 bases and the J gene lost 3 bases, with 12 bases spanning the gap. CDR3 sequence (DNA): TGTGCCAGCAGTTTTCGCAGGGCGGACTACGAGCAGTACTTC. This encodes CASSFRRADYEQYF.

For the CDR3, the DNA is TGTGCCAGCAGTTCCCATAGCGGGAGCTCCTACGAGCAGTACTTC. Translated, it gives CASSSHSGSSYEQYF. The gene calls are TRBV28 and TRBJ2-7, with 9 bases that match TRBD2. Unmatched junction bases numbered 4, after V lost 4 bases and J lost 0 bases. The CDR3 spans 15 residues. Per the germline V gene, CDR1 is MDHEN and CDR2 is SYDVKM.

The V and J genes are TRBV19 and TRBJ2-2; tentatively, D is TRBD2 (6 bases). The CDR3 sequence is 17 residues long. Trimming took off 3 bases at V and 4 bases at J, with 18 bases between the two ends. Germline V gene lookup returns CDR1 LNHDA and CDR2 SQIVND (reference sequence). CDR3 sequence (DNA): TGTGCCAGTAGTATGTTTGGACCCGGGAGATCCACCGGGGAGCTGTTTTTT. Translating it yields CASSMFGPGRSTGELFF. Supplemented by reference TRBV19 and TRBJ2-2, the full variable domain reads DGGITQSPKYLFRKEGQNVTLSCEQNLNHDAMYWYRQDPGQGLRLIYYSQIVNDFQKGDIAEGYSVSREKKESFPLTVTSAQKNPTAFYLCASSMFGPGRSTGELFFGEGSRLTVL.

The chain uses TRBV18 and TRBJ1-1; D may be TRBD1 (5 bases). The germline CDR1 and CDR2 sequences are KGHSH and LQKENI. V dropped 1 base and J dropped 11 bases, with 14 bases sitting between them. The CDR3 totals 13 residues. The DNA of the CDR3 is TGTGCCAGCTCACCACAGGGGAACCTTGAGGCTTTCTTT. This encodes CASSPQGNLEAFF.

The chain couples TRBV7-9 to TRBJ2-1, with TRBD2 matching 13 bases. Germline V gives CDR1 SEHNR, CDR2 FQNEAQ (reference sequence). After removal of 4 bases from V and 7 bases from J, the junction contained 10 bases not matched to a gene. CDR3 size: 17 residues. This CDR3 reads CASSWTSGSAGVNEQFF. The CDR3 DNA is TGTGCCAGCAGCTGGACTAGCGGGAGTGCCGGTGTTAATGAGCAGTTCTTC. Combining the CDR3 with reference TRBV7-9 and TRBJ2-1 gives the whole variable domain DTGVSQNPRHKITKRGQNVTFRCDPISEHNRLYWYRQTLGQGPEFLTYFQNEAQLEKSRLLSDRFSAERPKGSFSTLEIQRTEQGDSAMYLCASSWTSGSAGVNEQFFGPGTRLTVL.

The genes are TRBV27 and TRBJ1-6; unclear D gene. The CDR3 is 15 amino acids. Germline-derived CDR1 and CDR2 are MNHEY and SMNVEV (reference sequence). Trimming removed 3 bases at V and 1 base at J, with 7 bases between. CDR3 region: CASSFRGSYNSPLHF. The CDR3 coding sequence is TGTGCCAGCAGTTTTCGGGGTTCCTATAATTCACCCCTCCACTTT.